Sequencing of this T cell receptor (beta chain) was carried out in a study of memory B cells and T cells in multiple sclerosis. Findings and limits, study-wide: Clone-set sizes differed between compartments, so shared clonotype counts needed normalization.

Germline loops: CDR1 LNHDA, CDR2 SQIVND (reference sequence). Trimming stripped 3 bases from V and 0 bases from J, with 18 bases between. The CDR3 sequence is 17 residues long. CFSE-dim autoproliferating and CFSE-high non-proliferating T cells from unstimulated culture were sequenced separately. Replicate wells were pooled after 6 to 8 days of stimulus-free culture of around 54 million CFSE-labeled PBMCs. The PBMCs received roughly 0.5 uM CFSE and serum-free culture with no added stimuli. The table came from immunoSEQ multiplex PCR; TCRdb's copy has only in-frame clones and leaves some out. The sample includes under 50,000 clones, 82% of them seen just once. This clone appeared a few times. Its specificity is not known.

The TCR sequence derives from a human donor with multiple sclerosis. The sample was PBMCs from blood kept in culture. The chain employs TRBV19 and TRBJ2-7; D is possibly TRBD1 or TRBD2 (6 bases each). This CDR3 reads CASSIYGGQDLSYEQYF. CDR3 in DNA: TGTGCCAGTAGTATCTATGGGGGGCAGGACCTCTCCTACGAGCAGTACTTC.